These 20 T cell receptor beta chains were sequenced from one sample in a study of blood T cell repertoires in COVID-19. Data came from immunoSEQ multiplex PCR; TCRdb stores just in-frame clones and leaves some out. Of roughly 260,000 clones in the sample, more than 60% were seen once. Sequencing was done on a sample of peripheral blood. These TCRs come from a woman aged 40 to 50 with active or convalescent COVID-19.

The rearrangement links TRBV6-5 to TRBJ2-1; possibly TRBD2 for D (6 bases). The V end was cut by 8 bases, the J end by 4 bases, with 18 bases between. Germline lookup yields CDR1 MNHEY and CDR2 SVGAGI. The CDR3 is made up of 15 amino acids. The CDR3 DNA sequence: TGTGCCAGCTCCCCCCTTGCGGGGAGTTACAATGAGCAGTTCTTC. Encoded protein: CASSPLAGSYNEQFF.

There are a few counts of this clone. The DNA for the CDR3 is TGTGCCAGCAGCTTAAGGGCGACTGGAAACACCATATATTTT. This gives the protein CASSLRATGNTIYF. This chain links TRBV7-3 with TRBJ1-3; D not certain. The CDR3 has 14 residues. V was trimmed by 1 base and J by 2 bases, leaving 6 bases between them. The germline V gene has CDR1 SGHTA and CDR2 FQGTGA.

The rearrangement uses TRBV4-1 and TRBJ2-3; D is possibly TRBD2 (6 bases). Per germline, CDR1 MGHRA and CDR2 YSYEKL. This CDR3 spans 15 amino acids. V dropped 8 bases and J dropped 5 bases, with 20 bases sitting between them. This chain's CDR3 is CASALWGGVGDTQYF. CDR3 in DNA: TGCGCCAGCGCCCTTTGGGGCGGGGTGGGAGATACGCAGTATTTT.

This rearrangement joins TRBV6-6 to TRBJ2-7, with D possibly TRBD2 on 6 matching bases. This CDR3 has 15 residues. The ends were cut back, 2 bases at V and 0 bases at J, with 11 bases in the middle. In germline, CDR1 is MNHNY, CDR2 SVGAGI (reference sequence). The CDR3 nucleotides read TGTGCCAGCAGTTACGGAGGGCCGAGCTCCTACGAGCAGTACTTC. Translation gives CASSYGGPSSYEQYF.

This clone was counted many times. The DNA for the CDR3 is TGTGCCAGCATCGGGACAGAGATCAATCAGCCCCAGCATTTT. Translating gives CASIGTEINQPQHF. The rearrangement uses TRBV2 and TRBJ1-5, with 7 positions matching TRBD1. This CDR3 spans 14 amino acids. Germline-derived CDR1 and CDR2 are SNHLY and FYNNEI. Trimming removed 7 bases from V and 3 bases from J; junction bases left unmatched: 6.

This chain connects TRBV6-5 to TRBJ1-1; D remains ambiguous. This CDR3 has 15 amino acids. In germline, CDR1 is MNHEY, CDR2 SVGAGI. V was trimmed by 4 bases and J by 4 bases, leaving 16 bases between them. DNA of the CDR3: TGTGCCAGCAGTTCTCTGGGTGGGGAGGGCACTGAAGCTTTCTTT. Amino acid sequence: CASSSLGGEGTEAFF.

V is TRBV7-9 and J is TRBJ1-2; D perhaps matches TRBD1 (6 bases). The CDR3 runs to 17 residues. In germline, CDR1 is SEHNR, CDR2 FQNEAQ (reference sequence). V gave up 5 bases and J gave up 0 bases, with 19 bases separating them. This CDR3 is CASSAFLGGQTNYGYTF. For the CDR3, the DNA is TGTGCCAGCAGCGCCTTCCTTGGTGGACAGACTAACTATGGCTACACCTTC.

The chain employs TRBV28 and TRBJ1-2, with TRBD1 matching over 7 bases. J lost 5 bases, V lost 5 bases, and 8 bases had no gene match. Germline V gene data show CDR1 as MDHEN and CDR2 as SYDVKM. The CDR3 totals 14 residues. CDR3 sequence: CASSSDRAMYGYTF. Here the CDR3 DNA reads TGTGCCAGCAGTAGCGACAGGGCTATGTATGGCTACACCTTC.

The V gene is TRBV14, the J gene TRBJ2-6; D unresolved. Germline V gene data show CDR1 as SGHDN and CDR2 as FVKESK. V was trimmed by 5 bases and J by 0 bases, leaving 11 bases between them. The CDR3 runs 16 residues. In nucleotides, the CDR3 is TGTGCCAGCAGCAACAGAGAGAGCTCTGGGGCCAACGTCCTGACTTTC. Translating it yields CASSNRESSGANVLTF.

This chain joins TRBV6-4 and TRBJ1-5; 8 bases agree with TRBD1. The ends lost 5 bases at V and 6 bases at J; junction bases unmatched: 3. Germline V CDR1 and CDR2: MRHNA, SNTAGT. The CDR3 runs 13 residues. CDR3 sequence (DNA): TGTGCCAGCAGTTCAGACAGGGGTCAGCCCCAGCATTTT. Amino acid sequence: CASSSDRGQPQHF.

This clone was found once. The chain links TRBV5-5 to TRBJ1-1; 7 bases match TRBD1. In germline, CDR1 is SGHKS, CDR2 YYEKEE (reference sequence). Germline trimming cut 5 bases from V and 0 bases from J; bases unmatched to any gene: 7. The CDR3 consists of 15 residues. The CDR3 spells CASSLQTGMNTEAFF. The CDR3, as DNA: TGTGCCAGCAGTTTACAGACAGGGATGAACACTGAAGCTTTCTTT.

The gene calls are TRBV5-1 and TRBJ2-3, with 9 bases lining up with TRBD1. The CDR3 has 14 residues. Trimming took 3 bases from V and 1 from J; bases not matched to a gene: 0. From germline, CDR1 is SGHRS and CDR2 YFSETQ. The CDR3 is CASSWTGGTDTQYF. CDR3 sequence (DNA): TGCGCCAGCAGCTGGACAGGGGGCACAGATACGCAGTATTTT.

This rearrangement joins TRBV7-9 to TRBJ1-2, with 7 bases identical to TRBD1. Germline V CDR1 and CDR2: SEHNR, FQNEAQ (reference sequence). The CDR3 contains 13 residues. V shed 5 bases, J shed 5 bases, and the junction held 5 bases outside the gene matches. The CDR3: CASSPWDSYGYTF. CDR3 in DNA: TGTGCCAGCAGCCCCTGGGACAGTTATGGCTACACCTTC.

V usage is TRBV27 and J usage is TRBJ1-6, with TRBD1 identical over 10 bases. Germline assignment: CDR1 MNHEY and CDR2 SMNVEV (reference sequence). This CDR3 spans 14 amino acids. The V gene end was trimmed by 5 bases and the J gene end by 8 bases; junction bases not matched to a gene: 3. CDR3 sequence: CASSRTGGDSPLHF. The CDR3, as DNA: TGTGCCAGCAGTCGGACAGGGGGAGATTCACCCCTCCACTTT.

This chain joins TRBV2 and TRBJ2-2; D not certain. Germline V gene data show CDR1 as SNHLY and CDR2 as FYNNEI. Trimming cost V 7 bases and J 5 bases, with 11 bases left between them. This CDR3 is 13 amino acids long. In nucleotides, the CDR3 is TGTGCCAGCATCAACGCAGAAACCGGGGAGCTGTTTTTT. This codes for CASINAETGELFF.

In this sample, this clone turned up a few times. The chain carries TRBV9 and TRBJ1-4; D is unclear. In germline, CDR1 is SGDLS, CDR2 YYNGEE. The V end lost 10 bases, the J end lost 7 bases, and 20 bases lay between the germline ends. The CDR3 is made up of 14 amino acids. CDR3 protein: CASTIGDFGEKLFF. The DNA for the CDR3 is TGTGCCTCAACTATCGGGGATTTCGGTGAAAAACTGTTTTTT.

The chain couples TRBV9 to TRBJ2-3, with D hard to call. V shed 3 bases and J shed 2 bases, with 16 bases lying between them. This CDR3 comprises 16 residues. CDR1 is SGDLS and CDR2 is YYNGEE in the germline V gene. The chain's CDR3 is CASSGGDSGPTDTQYF. The CDR3 coding sequence is TGTGCCAGCAGCGGAGGAGACTCGGGTCCCACAGATACGCAGTATTTT.

V usage is TRBV4-1 and J usage is TRBJ1-1; the match to TRBD1 covers 7 bases. J lost 7 bases, V lost 1 base, and 6 bases had no gene match. Germline V gene sequence: CDR1 MGHRA, CDR2 YSYEKL. There are 14 residues in the CDR3. Here the CDR3 reads CASSQGDNRGEAFF. CDR3 coding DNA: TGCGCCAGCAGCCAAGGGGATAACAGGGGTGAAGCTTTCTTT.

The chain combines TRBV7-2 with TRBJ2-3; 7 positions match TRBD1. The CDR3 sequence is 15 residues long. The V and J ends lost 5 bases and 7 bases, in that order; junction bases with no gene match: 12. CDR1 is SGHTA, CDR2 FQGNSA, per germline. The CDR3 region has the DNA TGTGCCAGCAGCCTCCCGAGACGGGACAGCAATACGCAGTATTTT. It yields the protein CASSLPRRDSNTQYF.

This chain links TRBV2 with TRBJ1-6; TRBD1 might be the D (5 bases). The CDR3 consists of 13 residues. Between the trimmed V and J ends, which lost 10 bases and 9 bases, there was a span of 16 bases. The germline V gene encodes CDR1 SNHLY and CDR2 FYNNEI. CDR3 amino acids: CATTGGSASPLHF. CDR3 nucleotide sequence: TGTGCCACCACAGGTGGTAGTGCTTCACCCCTCCACTTT.